This T cell receptor beta chain was documented in a study of T cells after yellow fever vaccination. Across the study: The authors prepared low-cell-number fractions using SMART-Seq v4 Ultra Low Input. Findings and caveats of the study: Most clones from primary vaccination were detected again post-booster (roughly 95% CD4, 88% CD8).

This clonotype was detected only once. What it binds is unknown. Template-switching 5'RACE yielded the TCR cDNA; a universal primer site and UMIs were added in the process. TCRdb processed the 5' RACE reads anew with MiXCR; each CDR3 protein has one entry. The sample includes about 340,000 distinct CDR3 sequences, roughly 8.7% of them seen just once. This CDR3 region has 13 residues. Trimming took off 6 bases at V and 6 bases at J, with 14 bases between the two ends. Per germline, CDR1 MNHEY and CDR2 SMNVEV (reference sequence). The chain combines TRBV27 with TRBJ1-2, with TRBD1 as a possible D gene (5 bases). The receptor's source is a man aged 18 to 35 who received the YFV17D yellow fever vaccine. The material was PBMCs, obtained on the day of the first yellow fever vaccination. The CDR3 sequence is CASSGGGPHGYTF. As DNA, the CDR3 is TGTGCCAGCAGCGGGGGGGGACCCCATGGCTACACCTTC.